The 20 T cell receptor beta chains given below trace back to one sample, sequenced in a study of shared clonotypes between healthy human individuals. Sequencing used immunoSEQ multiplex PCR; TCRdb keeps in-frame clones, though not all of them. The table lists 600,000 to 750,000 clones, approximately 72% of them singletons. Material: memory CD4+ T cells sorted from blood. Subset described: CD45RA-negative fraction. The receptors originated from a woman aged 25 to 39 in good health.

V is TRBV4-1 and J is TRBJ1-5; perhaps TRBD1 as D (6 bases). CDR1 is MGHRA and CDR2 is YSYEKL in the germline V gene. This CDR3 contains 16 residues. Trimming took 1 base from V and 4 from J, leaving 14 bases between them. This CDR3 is CASSQAAQGRNQPQHF. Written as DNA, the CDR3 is TGCGCCAGCAGCCAAGCCGCACAGGGAAGGAATCAGCCCCAGCATTTT.

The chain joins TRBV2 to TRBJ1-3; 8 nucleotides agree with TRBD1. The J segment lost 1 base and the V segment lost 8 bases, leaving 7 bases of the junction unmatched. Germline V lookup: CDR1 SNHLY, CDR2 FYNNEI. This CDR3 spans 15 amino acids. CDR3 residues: CASAYRDRSGNTIYF. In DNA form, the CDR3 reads TGTGCCAGCGCTTACCGGGACAGGTCTGGAAACACCATATATTTT. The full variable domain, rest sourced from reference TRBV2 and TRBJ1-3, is EPEVTQTPSHQVTQMGQEVILRCVPISNHLYFYWYRQILGQKVEFLVSFYNNEISEKSEIFDDQFSVERPDGSNFTLKIRSTKLEDSAMYFCASAYRDRSGNTIYFGEGSWLTVV.

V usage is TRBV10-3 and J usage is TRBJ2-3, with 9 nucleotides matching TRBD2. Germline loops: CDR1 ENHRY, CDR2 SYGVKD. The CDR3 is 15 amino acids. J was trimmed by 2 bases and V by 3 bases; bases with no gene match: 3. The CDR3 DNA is TGTGCCATCAGTGACATAGCGGGAGTCACAGATACGCAGTATTTT. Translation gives CAISDIAGVTDTQYF.

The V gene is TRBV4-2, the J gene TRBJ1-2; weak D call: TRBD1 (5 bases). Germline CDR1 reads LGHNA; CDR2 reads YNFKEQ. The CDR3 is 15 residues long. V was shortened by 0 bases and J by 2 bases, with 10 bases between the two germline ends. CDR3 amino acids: CASSQDRDLNYGYTF. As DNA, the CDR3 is TGTGCCAGCAGCCAAGACAGGGATTTGAACTATGGCTACACCTTC.

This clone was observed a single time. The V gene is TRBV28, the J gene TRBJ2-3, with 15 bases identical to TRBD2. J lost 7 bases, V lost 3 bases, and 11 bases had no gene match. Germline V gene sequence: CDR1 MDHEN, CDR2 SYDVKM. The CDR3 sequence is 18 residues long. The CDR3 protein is CASSFGLAGGPLRNTQYF. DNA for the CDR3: TGTGCCAGCAGTTTCGGACTAGCGGGAGGGCCGTTGAGAAATACGCAGTATTTT.

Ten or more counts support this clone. CDR3 amino acids: CASSQFDAGGHEQYF. The CDR3 DNA follows: TGTGCCAGCAGCCAATTTGACGCGGGGGGCCACGAGCAGTACTTC. The rearrangement joins TRBV16 to TRBJ2-7; 8 bases line up with TRBD2. From germline, CDR1 is KGHSY and CDR2 FQNENV. Trimming cost V 1 base and J 5 bases; bases outside gene matches: 7. The CDR3 is 15 residues long.

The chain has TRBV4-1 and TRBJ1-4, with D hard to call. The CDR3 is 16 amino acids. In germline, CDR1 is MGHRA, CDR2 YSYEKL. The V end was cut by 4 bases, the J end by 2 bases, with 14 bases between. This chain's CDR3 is CASSLSLGQTNEKLFF. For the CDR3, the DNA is TGCGCCAGCAGCCTAAGCCTGGGTCAGACTAATGAAAAACTGTTTTTT.

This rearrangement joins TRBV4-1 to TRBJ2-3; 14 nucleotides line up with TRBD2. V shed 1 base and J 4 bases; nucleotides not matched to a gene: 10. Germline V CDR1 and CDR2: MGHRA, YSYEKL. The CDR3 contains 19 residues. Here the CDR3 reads CASSQVGTSGRGGADTQYF. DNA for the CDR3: TGCGCCAGCAGCCAAGTCGGGACTAGCGGGAGAGGCGGCGCAGATACGCAGTATTTT.

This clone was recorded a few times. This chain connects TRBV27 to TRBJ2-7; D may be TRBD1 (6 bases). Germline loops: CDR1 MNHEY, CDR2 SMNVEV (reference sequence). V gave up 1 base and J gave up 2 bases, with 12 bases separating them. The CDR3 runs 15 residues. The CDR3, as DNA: TGTGCCAGCAGTTTATTGTGGGACACCACCTACGAGCAGTACTTC. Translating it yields CASSLLWDTTYEQYF.

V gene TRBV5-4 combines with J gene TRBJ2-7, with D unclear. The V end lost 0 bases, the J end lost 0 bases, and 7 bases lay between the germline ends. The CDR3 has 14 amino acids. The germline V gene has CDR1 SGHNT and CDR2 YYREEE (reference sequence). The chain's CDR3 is CASSLVVGSYEQYF. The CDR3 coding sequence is TGTGCCAGCAGCTTGGTTGTGGGCTCCTACGAGCAGTACTTC.

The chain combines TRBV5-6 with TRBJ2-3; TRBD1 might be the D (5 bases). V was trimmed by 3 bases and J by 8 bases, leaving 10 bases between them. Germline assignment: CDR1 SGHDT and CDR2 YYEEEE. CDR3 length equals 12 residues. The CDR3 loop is CASSYQGSTQYF. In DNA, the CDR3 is TGTGCCAGCAGCTACCAGGGCAGTACGCAGTATTTT.

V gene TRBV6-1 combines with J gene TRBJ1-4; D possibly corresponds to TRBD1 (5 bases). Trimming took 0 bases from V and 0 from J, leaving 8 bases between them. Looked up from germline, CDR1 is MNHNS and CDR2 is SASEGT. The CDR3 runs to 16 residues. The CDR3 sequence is CASSEAGGATNEKLFF. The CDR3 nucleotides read TGTGCCAGCAGTGAAGCGGGGGGTGCAACTAATGAAAAACTGTTTTTT.

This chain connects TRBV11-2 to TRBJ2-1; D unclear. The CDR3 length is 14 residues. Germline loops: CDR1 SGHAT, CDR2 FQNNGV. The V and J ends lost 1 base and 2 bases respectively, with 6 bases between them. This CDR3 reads CASSLVVAYNEQFF. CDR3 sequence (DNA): TGTGCCAGCAGCTTAGTTGTAGCCTACAATGAGCAGTTCTTC.

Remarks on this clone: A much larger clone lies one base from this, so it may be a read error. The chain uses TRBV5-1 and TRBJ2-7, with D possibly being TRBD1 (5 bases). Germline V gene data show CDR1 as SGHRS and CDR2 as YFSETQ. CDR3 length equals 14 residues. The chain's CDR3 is CASSSQGNYNEQHF. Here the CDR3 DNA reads TGCGCCAGCAGCTCCCAGGGAAATTATAACGAGCAGCACTTC.

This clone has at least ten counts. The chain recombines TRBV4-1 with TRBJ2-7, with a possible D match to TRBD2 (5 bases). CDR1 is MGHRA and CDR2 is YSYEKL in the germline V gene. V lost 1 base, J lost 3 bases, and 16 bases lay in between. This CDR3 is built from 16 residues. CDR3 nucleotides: TGCGCCAGCAGCCAAGTGGAGGTTGTAGACCTCTACGAGCAGTACTTC. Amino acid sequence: CASSQVEVVDLYEQYF.

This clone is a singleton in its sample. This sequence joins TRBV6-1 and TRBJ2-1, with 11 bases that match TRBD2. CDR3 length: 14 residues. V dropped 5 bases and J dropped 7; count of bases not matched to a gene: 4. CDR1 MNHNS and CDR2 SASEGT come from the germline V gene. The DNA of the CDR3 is TGTGCCAGCAGTCTGGGACTAGCGGTAAATGAGCAGTTCTTC. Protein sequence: CASSLGLAVNEQFF.

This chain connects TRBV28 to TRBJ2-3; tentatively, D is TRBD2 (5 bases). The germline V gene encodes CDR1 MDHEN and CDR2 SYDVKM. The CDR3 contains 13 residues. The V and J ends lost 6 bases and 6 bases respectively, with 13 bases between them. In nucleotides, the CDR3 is TGTGCCAGCAGAGTGAGGGAGCACGATACGCAGTATTTT. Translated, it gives CASRVREHDTQYF.

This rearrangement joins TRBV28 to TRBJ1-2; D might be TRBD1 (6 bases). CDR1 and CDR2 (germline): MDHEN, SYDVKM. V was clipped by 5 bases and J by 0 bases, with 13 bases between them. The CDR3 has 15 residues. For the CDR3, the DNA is TGTGCCAGCAGTGCGACAGGACCCACTAACTATGGCTACACCTTC. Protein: CASSATGPTNYGYTF.

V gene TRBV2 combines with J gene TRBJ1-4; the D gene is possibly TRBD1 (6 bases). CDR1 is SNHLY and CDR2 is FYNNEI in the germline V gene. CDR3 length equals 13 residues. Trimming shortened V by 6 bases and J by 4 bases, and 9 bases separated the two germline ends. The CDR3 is CASSGTINEKLFF. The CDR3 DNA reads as TGTGCCAGCAGCGGGACAATTAATGAAAAACTGTTTTTT. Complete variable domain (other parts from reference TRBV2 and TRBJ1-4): EPEVTQTPSHQVTQMGQEVILRCVPISNHLYFYWYRQILGQKVEFLVSFYNNEISEKSEIFDDQFSVERPDGSNFTLKIRSTKLEDSAMYFCASSGTINEKLFFGSGTQLSVL.

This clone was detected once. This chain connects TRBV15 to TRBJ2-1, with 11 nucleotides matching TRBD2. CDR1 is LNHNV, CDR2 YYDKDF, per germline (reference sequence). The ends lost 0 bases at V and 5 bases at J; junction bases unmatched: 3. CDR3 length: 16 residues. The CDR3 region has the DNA TGTGCCACCAGCAGAGACCAACTAGCGGGAGACAATGAGCAGTTCTTC. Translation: CATSRDQLAGDNEQFF. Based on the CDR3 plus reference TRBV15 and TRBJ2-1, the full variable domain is DAMVIQNPRYQVTQFGKPVTLSCSQTLNHNVMYWYQQKSSQAPKLLFHYYDKDFNNEADTPDNFQSRRPNTSFCFLDIRSPGLGDTAMYLCATSRDQLAGDNEQFFGPGTRLTVL.